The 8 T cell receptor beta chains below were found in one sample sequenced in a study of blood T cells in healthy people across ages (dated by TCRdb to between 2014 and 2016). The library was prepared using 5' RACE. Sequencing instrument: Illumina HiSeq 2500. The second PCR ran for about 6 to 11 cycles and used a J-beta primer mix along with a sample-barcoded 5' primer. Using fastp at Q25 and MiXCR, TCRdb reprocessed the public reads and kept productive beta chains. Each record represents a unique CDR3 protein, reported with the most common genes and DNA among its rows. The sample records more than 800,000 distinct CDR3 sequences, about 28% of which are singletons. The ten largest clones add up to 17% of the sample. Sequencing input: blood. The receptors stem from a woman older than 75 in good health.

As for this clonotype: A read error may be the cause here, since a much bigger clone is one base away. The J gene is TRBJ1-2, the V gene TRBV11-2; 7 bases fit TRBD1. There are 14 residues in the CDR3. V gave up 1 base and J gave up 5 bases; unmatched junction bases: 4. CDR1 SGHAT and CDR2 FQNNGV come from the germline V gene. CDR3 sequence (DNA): TGTGCCAGCAGCTTAGGGGGACAGAAATATGGCTACACCTTC. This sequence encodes CASSLGGQKYGYTF.

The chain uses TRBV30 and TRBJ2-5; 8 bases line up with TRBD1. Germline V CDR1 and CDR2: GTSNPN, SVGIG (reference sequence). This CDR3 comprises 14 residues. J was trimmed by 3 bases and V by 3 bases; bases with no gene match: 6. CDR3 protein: CAWSGQGREETQYF. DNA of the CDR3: TGTGCCTGGAGCGGACAGGGCCGAGAAGAGACCCAGTACTTC.

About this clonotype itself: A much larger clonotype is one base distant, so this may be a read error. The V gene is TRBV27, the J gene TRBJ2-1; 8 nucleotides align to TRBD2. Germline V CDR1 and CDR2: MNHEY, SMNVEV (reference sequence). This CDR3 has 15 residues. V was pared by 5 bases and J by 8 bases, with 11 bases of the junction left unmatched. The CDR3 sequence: CASSPIAGQYDEQFF. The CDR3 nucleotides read TGTGCCAGCAGTCCAATAGCGGGGCAATACGATGAGCAGTTCTTC.

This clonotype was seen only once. CDR3 sequence reads: CASSSPAGRTDTQYF. CDR3 bases: TGTGCCAGCAGCTCGCCCGCGGGGCGCACAGATACGCAGTATTTT. The rearrangement uses TRBV7-2 and TRBJ2-3; maybe TRBD2 (6 bases). Germline V gene data show CDR1 as SGHTA and CDR2 as FQGNSA. This CDR3 has 15 residues. The germline V and J ends were trimmed by 4 bases and 1 base, with 12 bases remaining between them.

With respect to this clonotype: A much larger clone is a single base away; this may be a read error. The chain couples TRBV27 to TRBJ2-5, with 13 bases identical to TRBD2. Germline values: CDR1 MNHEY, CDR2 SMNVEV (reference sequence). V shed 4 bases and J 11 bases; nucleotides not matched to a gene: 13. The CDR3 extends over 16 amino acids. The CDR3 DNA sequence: TGTGCCAGCAGTTCCCCCGGGACTAGCGGGGTTAGTGAGCAGTACTTC. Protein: CASSSPGTSGVSEQYF.

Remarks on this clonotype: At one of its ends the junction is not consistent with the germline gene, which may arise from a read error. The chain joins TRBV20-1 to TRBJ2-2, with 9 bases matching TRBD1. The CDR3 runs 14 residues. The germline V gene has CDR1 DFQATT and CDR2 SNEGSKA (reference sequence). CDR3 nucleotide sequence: TGCAGTGCTAGTAGACAGGGGGAGATCGGGGAGCGGTTTTTT. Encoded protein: CSASRQGEIGERFF.

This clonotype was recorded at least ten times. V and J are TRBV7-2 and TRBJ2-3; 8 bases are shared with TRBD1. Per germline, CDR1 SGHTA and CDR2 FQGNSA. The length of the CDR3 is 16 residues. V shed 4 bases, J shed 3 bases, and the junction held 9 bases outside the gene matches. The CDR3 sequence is CASSSQGAIRTDTQYF. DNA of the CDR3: TGTGCCAGCAGCTCGCAGGGGGCGATAAGGACAGATACGCAGTATTTT.

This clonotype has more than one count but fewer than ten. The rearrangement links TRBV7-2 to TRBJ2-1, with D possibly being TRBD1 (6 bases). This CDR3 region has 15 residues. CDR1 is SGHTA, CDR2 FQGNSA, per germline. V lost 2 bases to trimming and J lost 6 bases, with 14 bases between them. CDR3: CASSLWDNYCNEQFF. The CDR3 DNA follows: TGTGCCAGCAGCTTATGGGACAACTATTGCAATGAGCAGTTCTTC.